One sample yielded the 9 T cell receptor beta chains listed below, sequenced in a study of siplizumab effects on memory and regulatory T cells. Here immunoSEQ multiplex PCR was the method, and the copy in TCRdb shows in-frame clones only, minus some. Here the sample spans some 100,000 clones, 92% being singletons. Material for sequencing was Tregs sorted from blood. The receptors stem from a human donor in good health.

The rearrangement links TRBV18 to TRBJ1-4; D might be TRBD1 (6 bases). Germline lookup yields CDR1 KGHSH and CDR2 LQKENI. The germline V and J ends were trimmed by 3 bases and 1 base, with 6 bases remaining between them. This CDR3 comprises 14 residues. Written as DNA, the CDR3 is TGTGCCAGCTCACCGGACAGAACTAATGAAAAACTGTTTTTT. Translated: CASSPDRTNEKLFF.

The gene calls are TRBV7-2 and TRBJ1-4; D gene unclear. V was clipped by 2 bases and J by 0 bases, with 7 bases between them. Germline V lookup: CDR1 SGHTA, CDR2 FQGNSA. This CDR3 has 15 residues. In DNA form, the CDR3 reads TGTGCCAGCAGCTTATTGGGCGCAACTAATGAAAAACTGTTTTTT. This sequence encodes CASSLLGATNEKLFF.

The chain employs TRBV2 and TRBJ2-7, with D perhaps matching TRBD1 (6 bases). This CDR3 region has 14 residues. V lost 7 bases and J lost 1, with 14 bases in between. CDR1 and CDR2 from the germline V gene are SNHLY and FYNNEI. In DNA form, the CDR3 reads TGTGCCAGCAAGATGGGGGCGTTATCCTACGAGCAGTACTTC. As protein: CASKMGALSYEQYF.

This clone was counted a single time. The chain is built from TRBV19 and TRBJ2-1; the match to TRBD1 covers 7 bases. Germline trimming cut 4 bases from V and 15 bases from J; bases unmatched to any gene: 9. The CDR3 runs 12 residues. Germline CDR1 LNHDA, CDR2 SQIVND (reference sequence). The CDR3 nucleotides are TGTGCCAGTAGTAGACGGGACAGCCGGTGGTTCTTC. Its protein is CASSRRDSRWFF.

The CDR3 nucleotides are TGTGCCAGCAGCTTGCCCCGTTCACGGGGGCTCGAGCAGTACTTC. It is translated as CASSLPRSRGLEQYF. The chain combines TRBV5-6 with TRBJ2-7; D could derive from TRBD1 or TRBD2 (6 bases each). Trimming took off 1 base at V and 6 bases at J, with 17 bases between the two ends. Germline V gene data show CDR1 as SGHDT and CDR2 as YYEEEE. This CDR3 has 15 amino acids.

CDR3: CATSRDRGIQETQYF. Here the CDR3 DNA reads TGTGCCACCAGCAGAGATCGAGGTATCCAAGAGACCCAGTACTTC. V is TRBV15 and J is TRBJ2-5; D is undetermined. Germline V gene lookup returns CDR1 LNHNV and CDR2 YYDKDF (reference sequence). This CDR3 is built from 15 residues. V lost 0 bases, J lost 1 base, and 9 bases lay in between. The whole variable domain, remainder taken from reference TRBV15 and TRBJ2-5, is DAMVIQNPRYQVTQFGKPVTLSCSQTLNHNVMYWYQQKSSQAPKLLFHYYDKDFNNEADTPDNFQSRRPNTSFCFLDIRSPGLGDTAMYLCATSRDRGIQETQYFGPGTRLLVL.

This clone was counted between two and nine times. The chain is built from TRBV5-6 and TRBJ1-2; D is ambiguous. The CDR3 spans 14 residues. The germline V gene encodes CDR1 SGHDT and CDR2 YYEEEE. V was trimmed by 0 bases and J by 4 bases, leaving 10 bases between them. CDR3 residues: CASSLAGSLYGYTF. For the CDR3, the DNA is TGTGCCAGCAGCTTGGCCGGCAGCCTCTATGGCTACACCTTC. The full variable domain, completed using reference TRBV5-6 and TRBJ1-2, is DAGVTQSPTHLIKTRGQQVTLRCSPKSGHDTVSWYQQALGQGPQFIFQYYEEEERQRGNFPDRFSGHQFPNYSSELNVNALLLGDSALYLCASSLAGSLYGYTFGSGTRLTVV.

This clone came up once. V is TRBV5-1 and J is TRBJ1-2; 7 nucleotides line up with TRBD1. The ends lost 0 bases at V and 5 bases at J; junction bases unmatched: 4. The germline gives CDR1 SGHRS, CDR2 YFSETQ. This CDR3 comprises 14 residues. CDR3 nucleotides: TGCGCCAGCAGCTTGGCAGGACAGGCGTATGGCTACACCTTC. Protein: CASSLAGQAYGYTF.

The CDR3 nucleotides read TGTGCCAGCAGTCCGGTGGGGACGTTCACAGATACGCAGTATTTT. This translates into CASSPVGTFTDTQYF. This chain uses TRBV28 with TRBJ2-3; D is possibly TRBD1 or TRBD2 (5 bases each). This CDR3 is built from 15 residues. Deletions cut 5 bases from V and 2 bases from J, with 14 bases between. Germline CDR1 and CDR2: MDHEN and SYDVKM.